The clone carrying this T cell receptor (beta chain) was counted many times. Total RNA was extracted from unfractionated whole blood. J lost 11 bases, V lost 4 bases, and 5 bases had no gene match. Per the germline V gene, CDR1 is MNHEY and CDR2 is SVGAGI. This CDR3 has 12 residues. The data stem from a study of human T cells and chemical hapten exposure. TCRdb reanalysed the 5' RACE reads using MiXCR and keeps one entry per CDR3 protein. Of about 140,000 distinct CDR3 sequences detected, roughly 4.1% appear once; the ten largest clones hold 1.3% to 1.5%. The TCR comes from a female donor in good health. This chain uses TRBV6-5 with TRBJ1-1; 9 positions match TRBD1. This CDR3 reads CASSSPGTGAFF. CDR3 nucleotides: TGTGCCAGCAGTTCCCCCGGGACAGGGGCTTTCTTT.